These 9 T cell receptor beta chains share one sample of origin, sequenced in a study of blood T cell repertoires in COVID-19. Clones were sequenced by immunoSEQ multiplex PCR, and TCRdb holds only the in-frame ones, with some missing. Here the sample spans 80,000 to 100,000 clones, about 80% being singletons. Sequences were obtained from peripheral blood. Receptors originate from a woman between 70 and 85 years old with acute or convalescent COVID-19.

The chain combines TRBV28 with TRBJ2-1, with D perhaps matching TRBD1 (5 bases). CDR3 length: 14 amino acids. Trimming took off 5 bases at V and 3 bases at J, with 11 bases between the two ends. Germline values: CDR1 MDHEN, CDR2 SYDVKM. The CDR3 reads CASSASTDYNEQFF. The CDR3 region has the DNA TGTGCCAGCAGTGCCTCGACAGACTACAATGAGCAGTTCTTC.

V gene TRBV18 combines with J gene TRBJ2-2; D possibly corresponds to TRBD2 (5 bases). Per germline, CDR1 KGHSH and CDR2 LQKENI. This CDR3 has 13 residues. V lost 3 bases and J 6 bases, leaving 8 bases between the germline ends. CDR3: CASSPLAPGELFF. CDR3 nucleotides: TGTGCCAGCTCACCGCTAGCTCCCGGGGAGCTGTTTTTT.

The J gene is TRBJ2-1, the V gene TRBV19, with 11 bases matching TRBD2. Germline V lookup: CDR1 LNHDA, CDR2 SQIVND (reference sequence). Trimming removed 5 bases from V and 2 bases from J; junction bases left unmatched: 5. The CDR3 covers 16 residues. DNA for the CDR3: TGTGCCAGTAGTCTTAGCGGGGGGGCCACCTACAATGAGCAGTTCTTC. Translation gives CASSLSGGATYNEQFF.

This chain joins TRBV6-5 and TRBJ2-5; TRBD2 matches at 9 bases. The CDR3 covers 14 residues. CDR1 and CDR2 (germline): MNHEY, SVGAGI. The V gene end was trimmed by 7 bases and the J gene end by 3 bases; junction bases not matched to a gene: 6. In DNA form, the CDR3 reads TGTGCCAGCAAGCGCGGGGGGGCAGAAGAGACCCAGTACTTC. Amino acid sequence: CASKRGGAEETQYF.

The V and J genes are TRBV6-5 and TRBJ2-7; 7 bases agree with TRBD1. The CDR3 contains 14 residues. The V gene's germline CDR1 is MNHEY and CDR2 SVGAGI. J was trimmed by 2 bases and V by 6 bases; bases with no gene match: 7. The DNA for the CDR3 is TGTGCCAGCAGACCACCCGGACAGGCCTACGAGCAGTACTTC. Protein: CASRPPGQAYEQYF.

The chain's CDR3 is CASSLTGGSQPQHF. The CDR3 DNA reads TGCGCCAGCAGCTTGACAGGGGGCTCTCAGCCCCAGCATTTT. J is TRBJ1-5 and V is TRBV5-1; 9 bases are a match to TRBD1. Germline CDR1 SGHRS, CDR2 YFSETQ. The length of the CDR3 is 14 residues. V lost 1 base, J lost 6 bases, and 2 bases stayed unmatched.

This chain joins TRBV11-2 and TRBJ2-7; the D gene is possibly TRBD1 (5 bases). Germline V gene sequence: CDR1 SGHAT, CDR2 FQNNGV. This CDR3 contains 13 residues. The ends were cut back, 1 base at V and 7 bases at J, with 11 bases in the middle. CDR3 sequence: CASSLGSGLEQYF. Written as DNA, the CDR3 is TGTGCCAGCAGCTTAGGTTCAGGGCTTGAGCAGTACTTC.

For the CDR3, the DNA is TGTGCCAGCAGTGAAGATAGGAACAGGGTAAGGACTGAAGCTTTCTTT. Translating it yields CASSEDRNRVRTEAFF. The chain joins TRBV2 to TRBJ1-1; possible D gene TRBD1, 6 bases. CDR1 SNHLY and CDR2 FYNNEI come from the germline V gene. V was shortened by 1 base and J by 5 bases, with 17 bases between the two germline ends. This CDR3 has 16 amino acids. Full variable domain (rest looked up from reference TRBV2 and TRBJ1-1): EPEVTQTPSHQVTQMGQEVILRCVPISNHLYFYWYRQILGQKVEFLVSFYNNEISEKSEIFDDQFSVERPDGSNFTLKIRSTKLEDSAMYFCASSEDRNRVRTEAFFGQGTRLTVV.

This clone was detected only once. This chain joins TRBV18 and TRBJ2-6; TRBD1 is a possible D gene (5 bases). With 3 bases removed from V and 3 bases from J, the gap between germline ends came to 9 bases. Per the germline V gene, CDR1 is KGHSH and CDR2 is LQKENI. CDR3 length: 15 amino acids. For the CDR3, the DNA is TGTGCCAGCTCACCCCCCCAGGGTGGGGCCAACGTCCTGACTTTC. It is translated as CASSPPQGGANVLTF.